The rows below give T cell receptor beta chains drawn from one sample of a study of blood T cells in healthy people across ages. TCRdb itself ran the 5' RACE reads through MiXCR, one entry per CDR3 protein. The table includes about 670,000 distinct CDR3 sequences, around 43% detected once. What was sequenced was blood. These receptor sequences come from an elderly man in good health. Each CDR3 is given with its conserved first and last residue.

TRBV11-3	TRBJ2-1	CASSSTQQGAGEQFF
TRBV6-2/TRBV6-3	TRBJ1-5	CASSYALFPASRSDQPQHF
TRBV27	TRBJ2-3	CASSTPTGSSRAYF
TRBV20-1	TRBJ2-5	CSRSRPSDNEQYF
TRBV20-1	TRBJ2-5	CSARDQAGLETQYF
TRBV20-1	TRBJ2-1	CSASAYGEDNEQFF
TRBV28	TRBJ2-7	CASSLGSGSVEQYF
TRBV27	TRBJ1-2	CASSAPGNRGGYTF
TRBV27	TRBJ1-6	CASSPGTGAVPLHF
TRBV6-1	TRBJ2-5	CASSQNPQGTGGIKTQYF
TRBV20-1	TRBJ2-2	CSAQYGVANTGELFF
TRBV4-3	TRBJ2-1	CASSQATLAGGQFF
TRBV3-1	TRBJ2-5	CASSQGAAENQYF
TRBV13	TRBJ2-5	CASSLGLAGTWKETQNF
TRBV20-1	TRBJ2-1	CSALLTSGRANEQFF
TRBV5-1	.	CASSLRGDETQYF
TRBV10-3	TRBJ2-7	CAISEVPGATYEQYF
TRBV6-5	TRBJ1-2	CASSYAGQPTSNYGYTF
TRBV7-8	TRBJ2-7	CASSPYSPGPVAYEQYF
TRBV4-1	TRBJ1-2	CAIQSQGAGGYTF
TRBV6-2/TRBV6-3	TRBJ2-7	CASSGTASYEQYF
TRBV12-3/TRBV12-4	TRBJ2-3	CASSLAPGGGDTQYF
TRBV5-1	TRBJ1-1	CASTWAGGGETEAFF
TRBV3-1	TRBJ2-3	CASSLGPLSSGGSDTQYF
TRBV2	TRBJ2-5	CASSDDSGGAEETQYF
TRBV6-2/TRBV6-3	TRBJ2-7	CASSPAKQGAMEQYF
TRBV2	TRBJ2-7	CASSEGLAGGRYEQYF
TRBV28	TRBJ1-5	CASKGGNQPQHF
TRBV14	TRBJ2-5	CASSQIQETQYF
TRBV12-5	TRBJ1-5	CASGLVFPGTVSNQPQHF
TRBV20-1	TRBJ2-7	CSADGGGSTYEQYF
TRBV20-1	TRBJ2-1	CSARAPGRASGGRGRYNEQFF
TRBV5-1	TRBJ2-3	CASSWETIPDTQYF
TRBV11-3	TRBJ2-1	CASSLRGSGGAPSNEQFF
TRBV28	TRBJ1-5	CASLSAEGQSGNQPQHF
TRBV29-1	TRBJ1-5	CSVWDSEKNQPQHF
TRBV6-2/TRBV6-3	TRBJ2-7	CASSYILGYEQYF
TRBV11-3	TRBJ2-1	CASSSIMTAMGEQFF
TRBV21-1	TRBJ1-1	CASSKVKGPEAFF
TRBV7-2	TRBJ2-7	CASSVAAFYEQYF
TRBV6-4	TRBJ1-1	CASSDSGFRGTFF
TRBV12-3/TRBV12-4	TRBJ2-5	CASSLASGGARETQYF
TRBV10-3	.	CAISEAKTQYF
TRBV7-2	TRBJ2-7	CASSLSAGGLYEQYF
TRBV27	TRBJ2-7	CASSSPAGTGAEEQYF
TRBV12-3/TRBV12-4	TRBJ1-6	CASSLATRRGRGNSPLHF